This TCR beta chain was captured by sequencing in a study of radiation and T cells in renal cell carcinoma (TCRdb year 2020). Turning to the overall study: The samples were obtained from a clinical trial, where primary renal cell carcinomas were treated with 15 Gy stereotactic body radiation therapy and then removed by nephrectomy 4 weeks afterward. In total, approximately 51 samples, comprising 25 or so tumors and around 27 peripheral blood samples, were subjected to TCR beta sequencing. A total of approximately 3,800,000 unique CDR3 nucleotide sequences, encoding 2.5 million to 3 million unique CDR3 amino acid sequences, were found across all 50 or so samples. General study outcomes and caveats: Changes in the blood repertoire were not tracked past 4 weeks after treatment. Because pretreatment tumor biopsies were not available, the study could not determine whether clonotypes were already present within the tumor at baseline. In blood, the top tumor clonotypes increased from baseline to 2 weeks after radiation and then shrank by 4 weeks, which suggests a temporary expansion of tumor-resident clones. With a single-armed trial design, the study had no way to address how radiation dose or scheduling affects the TCR repertoire.

TCR beta libraries were generated from genomic DNA with the immunoSEQ kit, following the manufacturer's recommendations. To prepare libraries, a first multiplex PCR with proprietary primers was run, followed by a second PCR that added unique barcodes, and a bead cleanup was done after each round. Each sample batch included a kit-provided positive control reaction and a negative control reaction. The final libraries were assessed on an Agilent 4200 TapeStation D1000 ScreenTape, pooled by volume, and quantified by qPCR. Sequencing was performed on an Illumina NextSeq500 using a MidOutput 150-cycle cartridge, with 156 Read1 cycles, 15 Index1 cycles, and the kit custom primers. The pooled library was loaded at 1.0 pM, and around 18% PhiX control was spiked in. Processing in the source paper ran as follows. The vendor-processed data were analyzed in R, and a clonotype was defined as all T cells that share the same CDR3 nucleotide sequence. For clone abundance analyses, frequencies were normalized to the 10,000 most abundant clones per sample. Public T cell clones, averaging fewer than five per sample, were removed before analysis. A difference in abundance of at least 32-fold between compartments was used to define tumor-enriched and baseline blood-enriched clonotypes. A beta-binomial differential abundance model was used to identify clonotypes that were expanded or contracted between blood time points. Tumor-blood repertoire similarity was measured with the Baroni-Urbani and Buser coefficient, and group comparisons used two-tailed Wilcoxon tests in R. Sourced from immuneACCESS, this table was stored by TCRdb with only in-frame sequences that have V and J called. A share of the clones is absent; for the studies checked, an unresolved V gene accounts for under half, and the remainder has no known explanation. V and J calls and clone size are given by that table; D and trimming were obtained from the DNA. The table for this sample lists 90,000 to 100,000 clones; approximately 86% of them were counted only once. Roughly 8% of the sample is in the top ten clones.

For CDR1 and CDR2, the germline V gene lists WSHSY and SAAADI. For this chain, trimming is 6 bases at the V end and 5 bases at the J end, and the number of junction bases without a gene match is 12. The CDR3 contains 16 residues, cysteine and phenylalanine counted. CDR3 DNA is the only sequence kept; it has 48 bases, read in frame from the first base. With respect to this clone: Its cognate antigen has yet to be identified. One base away there is no much larger clone; base qualities are not given.

According to the study, the label for this sample's time point signals: baseline pretreatment blood. Reading the label with the study, this specimen's treatment or condition is: 15 Gy SBRT to primary tumor, nephrectomy 4 weeks later. Serial peripheral blood from radiation-treated patients was sampled at baseline, 2 weeks and 4 weeks after SBRT to track tumor-enriched clonotypes. Every patient had renal cell carcinoma of clear cell pathology. Genomic DNA for TCR sequencing was prepared using the QIAamp DNA Blood Mini Kit (Qiagen). Samples were included in the analyses only if all quality control checks were passed.

Sequenced material: blood, taken from a patient whose treatment included radiotherapy and nephrectomy. The sequence came from a man in his fifties with renal cell carcinoma. The chain is made from TRBV10-2 and TRBJ1-2; 10 bases in between match TRBD1. The DNA sequence is given as TGCGCCAGCAGGACCGCCTCCGGGACAGGGGAGTATGGCTACACCTTC. It translates to CASRTASGTGEYGYTF.